Listed below are T cell receptor beta chains from one sample, sequenced in a study of beta chain features in type 1 diabetes. Produced via immunoSEQ multiplex PCR; TCRdb's table is partial and in-frame only. The sample lists over 500,000 clones, around a sixth seen once, with about 0.097% in the top ten. The sequenced material came from naive CD4+ T cells from blood. Receptors originate from a young man in good health. Both conserved end residues are part of each CDR3.

j_call | v_call | cdr3_aa
TRBJ1-2 | TRBV27 | CASYSQKGYTF
TRBJ2-1 | TRBV4-2 | CASSPIRGGRDEQFF
TRBJ1-2 | TRBV7-3 | CASSPTRRVNYGYTF
TRBJ1-5 | TRBV21-1 | CASSKRLLISNQPQHF
TRBJ1-2 | TRBV29-1 | CSVGGQKNYTF
TRBJ2-3 | TRBV15 | CATSRPGTSGGGDTQYF
TRBJ2-7 | TRBV30 | CAWSKGTSGGALEQYF
TRBJ2-1 | TRBV30 | CAWTVVGGSYNEQFF
TRBJ2-3 | TRBV7-2 | CASSPRGDTQYF
TRBJ1-1 | TRBV18 | CASSPRGNTEAFF
TRBJ2-4 | TRBV2 | CASAGPSQGAKNIQYF
TRBJ2-1 | TRBV7-8 | CASSLRDSNEQFF
TRBJ2-7 | TRBV30 | CAWTGGGSSYEQYF
TRBJ2-2 | TRBV7-9 | CASSPSGATGELFF
TRBJ1-6 | TRBV6-5 | CASSYLTGDNSPLHF
TRBJ2-7 | TRBV2 | CASSPVGEGEQYF
TRBJ2-3 | TRBV10-3 | CAIREGTDTQYF
TRBJ2-5 | TRBV6-1 | CASSGGLAGYRETQYF
TRBJ2-1 | TRBV7-8 | CASSSTLAQVTNEQFF
TRBJ2-7 | TRBV5-1 | CASSFRQDPWEQYF
TRBJ2-6 | TRBV19 | CASSIIQVPGANVLTF
TRBJ1-5 | TRBV2 | CASSESLNSNQPQHF